This TCR beta chain originates from a study of CD4 T cells in relation to SARS-CoV-2 and coronaviruses. Study summary: TCR beta CDR3s were sequenced after roughly nine-day antigen culture of PBMCs. Median patient age was approximately 38 years, spanning 21 to 72 years. Whole-study results and caveats: According to naive versus memory sequencing, detected responses are memory recall, not newly primed.

Comments on this clone: Its antigen is unknown.

This table comes from immunoSEQ multiplex PCR, and its TCRdb copy is limited to in-frame clones, with some not included. This sample has about 38,000 clones, with roughly 80% found just once. CDR1 and CDR2 (germline): LGHDT, YNNKEL (reference sequence). Trimming took 5 bases from V and 6 from J, leaving 7 bases between them. The CDR3 has 11 amino acids. This TCR derives from an adult with COVID-19. Input material: memory CD4+ T cells from PBMCs, cultured in vitro. V gene TRBV3-1 (or the pseudogene TRBV3-2) combines with J gene TRBJ1-2; D not certain. The CDR3 region is CASSSKDGYTF. The CDR3 region has the DNA TGTGCCAGCAGCTCTAAAGATGGCTACACCTTC.